The rows below give T cell receptor beta chains drawn from one sample of a study of T cells in Graves' hyperthyroidism and ophthalmopathy. TCRdb used MiXCR to reprocess the multiplex PCR reads, holding one entry per CDR3 protein. This table has over 700,000 distinct CDR3 sequences, around 19% appearing once. The sequenced material came from blood. The receptors come from a woman aged 50 to 65 with Graves' hyperthyroidism that later progressed to Graves' ophthalmopathy. CDR3s leave out the opening cysteine and the closing phenylalanine or tryptophan. The D gene is left open where the match is weak. Clone size is given for some rows only: seen once, a few or many times, or a class if the clone is expanded.

>TRBV3-1|13|TRBD1|NA
ASSQPGQGNSGYT
>TRBV2|14|NA|NA
ASSDRDSAYNSPLH
>TRBV6-9|15|NA|few
ASSYRTLAGRGEKLF
>TRBV27|13|NA|many
ASSSLGRANQPQH
>TRBV5-1|13|NA|few
ASSVGGTDTGELF
>TRBV11-2|20|TRBD1|many
ASSIRLRGTGGLLPSTDTQY
>TRBV12-3/TRBV12-4|12|TRBD1|NA
ASSMTGVTYEQY
>TRBV19|13|NA|few
ASTSTGFYSHGYT
>TRBV2|10|NA|many
ASNGQNTEAF
>TRBV11-2|11|TRBD1|many
ASIDRGSEKLF
>TRBV27|11|NA|many
ASSFPGGYGYT
>TRBV5-1|20|TRBD1|few
ASSLAQGAGDYRGRPYNEQF
>TRBV20-1|11|TRBD2|NA
SATSGVSYEQY
>TRBV3-1|13|TRBD1|many
ASSHWDREAIEQY